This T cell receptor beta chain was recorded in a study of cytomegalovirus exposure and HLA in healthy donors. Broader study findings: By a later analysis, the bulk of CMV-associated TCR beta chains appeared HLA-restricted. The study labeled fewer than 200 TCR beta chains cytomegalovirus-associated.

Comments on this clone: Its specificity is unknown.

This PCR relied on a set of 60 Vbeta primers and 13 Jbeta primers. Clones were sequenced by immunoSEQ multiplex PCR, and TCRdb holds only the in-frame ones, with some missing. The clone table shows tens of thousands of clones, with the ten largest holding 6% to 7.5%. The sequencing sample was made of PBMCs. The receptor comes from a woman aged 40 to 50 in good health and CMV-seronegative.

CDR3 sequence: CASSLGLAGDQETQYF. The CDR3 coding sequence is TGTGCCAGCAGCTTAGGTCTAGCGGGGGACCAAGAGACCCAGTACTTC. The chain combines TRBV7-9 with TRBJ2-5; 10 bases agree with TRBD2. V was pared by 1 base and J by 0 bases, with 2 bases of the junction left unmatched. Germline V CDR1 and CDR2: SEHNR, FQNEAQ (reference sequence). CDR3 size: 16 residues.